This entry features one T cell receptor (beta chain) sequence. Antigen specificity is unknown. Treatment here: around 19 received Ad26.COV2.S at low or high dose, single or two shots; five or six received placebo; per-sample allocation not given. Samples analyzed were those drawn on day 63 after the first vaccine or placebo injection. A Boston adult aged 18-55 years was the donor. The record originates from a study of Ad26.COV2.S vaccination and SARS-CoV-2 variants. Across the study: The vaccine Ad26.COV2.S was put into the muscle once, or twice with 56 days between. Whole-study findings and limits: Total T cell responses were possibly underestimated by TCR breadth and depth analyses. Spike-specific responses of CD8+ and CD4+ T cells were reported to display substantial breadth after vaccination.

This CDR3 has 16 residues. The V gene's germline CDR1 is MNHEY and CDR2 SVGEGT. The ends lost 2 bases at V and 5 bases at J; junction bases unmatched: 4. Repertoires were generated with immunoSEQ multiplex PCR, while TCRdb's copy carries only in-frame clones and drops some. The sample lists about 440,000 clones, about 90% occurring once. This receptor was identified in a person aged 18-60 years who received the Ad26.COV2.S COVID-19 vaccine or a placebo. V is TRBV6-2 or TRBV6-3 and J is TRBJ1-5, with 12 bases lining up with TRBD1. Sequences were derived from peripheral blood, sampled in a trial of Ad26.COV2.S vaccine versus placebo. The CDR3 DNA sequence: TGTGCCAGCAGTTACGGGGGACAGGGGGCGCATCAGCCCCAGCATTTT. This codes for CASSYGGQGAHQPQHF.